This is a list of T cell receptor beta chains from one sample in a study of T cells in Graves' hyperthyroidism and ophthalmopathy. Using its own MiXCR run on the multiplex PCR reads, TCRdb lists one record per CDR3 protein. There are approximately 400,000 distinct CDR3 sequences in the sample; approximately 14% occur only once, and around 7.3% lies in the top ten. Source material: blood. These receptors originate from a woman aged 18-35 years with Graves' hyperthyroidism. The CDR3 runs from the conserved cysteine through the conserved F or W. A D gene is named only where the DNA matches it firmly. Not all rows give a size; the values are once, few, many and, for expanded clones, a class.

>NA|13|TRBD2|TRBJ2-1|TRBV12-5
CASGHYLAGEQFF
TGTGCTAGTGGCCACTATTTAGCGGGGGAGCAGTTCTTC
>many|15|NA|TRBJ2-1|TRBV20-1
CSASAGSNSYNEQFF
TGCAGTGCTAGTGCCGGGAGTAACTCCTACAATGAGCAGTTCTTC
>many|16|TRBD2|TRBJ2-3|TRBV5-1
CASSLVLAGSTDTQYF
TGCGCCAGCAGCTTGGTGCTAGCGGGATCGACAGATACGCAGTATTTT
>NA|15|NA|TRBJ1-2|TRBV28
CASSTGGARTYGYTF
TGTGCCAGCAGTACTGGGGGCGCCCGTACTTATGGCTACACCTTC
>many|12|NA|TRBJ2-5|TRBV12-3/TRBV12-4
CASSPSHETQYF
TGTGCCAGCAGTCCTAGTCACGAGACCCAGTACTTC
>few|15|NA|TRBJ1-6|TRBV19
CASSETISYNSPLHF
TGTGCCAGTAGTGAAACAATCTCCTATAATTCACCCCTCCACTTT
>many|16|NA|TRBJ2-7|TRBV6-1
CATKSGIGRGFDEQYF
TGTGCCACCAAATCAGGGATCGGCAGGGGATTTGACGAGCAGTACTTC
>many|12|NA|TRBJ2-1|TRBV20-1
CSARDRGGEQFF
TGCAGTGCTAGGGACCGGGGCGGAGAGCAGTTCTTC
>NA|12|NA|TRBJ1-2|TRBV12-3/TRBV12-4
CASRGPGGGYTF
TGTGCCAGCAGGGGGCCCGGCGGTGGCTACACCTTC
>many|15|NA|TRBJ2-2|TRBV24-1
CATSDPRRGTGELFF
TGTGCCACCAGTGACCCAAGGAGGGGCACCGGGGAGCTGTTTTTT
>many|12|NA|TRBJ2-5|TRBV15
CATSRLGETQYF
TGTGCCACCAGCAGGCTCGGGGAGACCCAGTACTTC
>NA|16|TRBD2|TRBJ2-5|TRBV28
CASSWTSGGVQETQYF
TGTGCCAGCAGTTGGACTAGCGGGGGGGTTCAAGAGACCCAGTACTTC
>NA|13|NA|TRBJ1-3|TRBV9
CASSPVGENTIYF
TGTGCCAGCAGCCCAGTCGGGGAAAACACCATATATTTT
>many|14|NA|TRBJ2-1|TRBV3-1
CASSQDWGANEQFF
TGTGCCAGCAGCCAAGATTGGGGGGCGAATGAGCAGTTCTTC
>many|17|NA|TRBJ1-5|TRBV19
CASSITRQNRGEQPQHF
TGTGCCAGTAGCATAACCCGGCAGAATAGAGGCGAACAGCCCCAGCATTTT
>many|16|NA|TRBJ2-1|TRBV11-3
CASSPPGVESYNEQFF
TGTGCCAGCAGCCCGCCCGGAGTGGAGTCCTACAATGAGCAGTTCTTC
>few|15|NA|TRBJ2-5|TRBV30
CAWSGGATSSETQYF
TGTGCCTGGAGTGGGGGGGCGACCTCCTCAGAGACCCAGTACTTC
>few|13|NA|TRBJ1-5|TRBV29-1
CSVEAGDNQPQHF
TGCAGCGTTGAAGCAGGGGACAATCAGCCCCAGCATTTT
>few|13|NA|TRBJ2-5|TRBV29-1
CSVKGGTQETQYF
TGCAGCGTCAAAGGGGGGACCCAAGAGACCCAGTACTTC
>many|13|NA|TRBJ2-7|TRBV12-3/TRBV12-4
CASSSQAAGEQYF
TGTGCCAGCAGTTCCCAGGCAGCGGGCGAGCAGTACTTC
>many|16|NA|TRBJ2-6|TRBV20-1
CSARGVEGYGANVLTF
TGCAGTGCTCGGGGCGTTGAGGGATATGGGGCCAACGTCCTGACTTTC
>NA|15|NA|TRBJ1-6|TRBV18
CASSPTEIYNSPLHF
TGTGCCAGCTCGCCGACAGAGATCTATAATTCACCCCTCCACTTT
>many|16|TRBD2|TRBJ2-7|TRBV7-9
CASSLLYGGGSYEQYF
TGTGCCAGCAGCTTATTGTACGGCGGGGGGTCCTACGAGCAGTACTTC
>NA|16|TRBD2|TRBJ2-3|TRBV7-9
CASSLLPSGGTDTQYF
TGTGCCAGCAGCTTACTCCCTAGCGGCGGCACAGATACGCAGTATTTT
>many|13|TRBD1|TRBJ1-2|TRBV30
CAWTRDRSYGYTF
TGTGCCTGGACTCGGGACAGATCCTATGGCTACACCTTC
>many|15|NA|TRBJ2-2|TRBV11-2
CASSLLRVNTGELFF
TGTGCCAGCAGCTTACTTAGGGTAAACACCGGGGAGCTGTTTTTT
>many|12|NA|TRBJ2-5|TRBV20-1
CSAARTQETQYF
TGCAGTGCTGCCCGGACTCAAGAGACCCAGTACTTC
>many|14|TRBD1|TRBJ2-5|TRBV28
CASRGQGAGETQYF
TGTGCGTCACGCGGACAGGGAGCGGGAGAGACCCAGTACTTC
>many|10|NA|TRBJ2-1|TRBV20-1
CSAQLREQFF
TGCAGTGCTCAACTTCGGGAGCAGTTCTTC
>many|15|NA|TRBJ2-1|TRBV7-2
CASSSSANSYNEQFF
TGTGCCAGCAGCTCATCGGCCAATTCATACAATGAGCAGTTCTTC
>NA|18|TRBD2|TRBJ2-1|TRBV7-2
CASSLEAPWTSEDNEQFF
TGTGCCAGCAGCTTAGAAGCCCCTTGGACTAGCGAGGACAATGAGCAGTTCTTC
>many|19|TRBD2|TRBJ2-3|TRBV6-1
CASRSPGLAGGPGTDTQYF
TGTGCCAGCAGGAGTCCGGGGCTAGCGGGAGGGCCGGGCACAGATACGCAGTATTTT
>many|14|TRBD2|TRBJ2-5|TRBV2
CASRGLQDQETQYF
TGTGCCAGCAGGGGACTACAGGACCAAGAGACCCAGTACTTC
>many|14|TRBD1|TRBJ2-3|TRBV11-1
CASSLGTGWDTQYF
TGTGCCAGCAGCTTAGGGACAGGCTGGGATACGCAGTATTTT
>many|16|TRBD2|TRBJ2-1|TRBV11-2
CASSLVNSGRYNEQFF
TGTGCCAGCAGCTTAGTGAATAGCGGGAGATACAATGAGCAGTTCTTC
>NA|15|NA|TRBJ1-5|TRBV2
CASSTQSLSNQPQHF
TGTGCCAGCAGTACCCAGAGTCTTAGCAATCAGCCCCAGCATTTT
>NA|14|TRBD2|TRBJ2-3|TRBV2
CAGRTSGSSDTQYF
TGTGCCGGCAGGACTAGCGGGAGTTCAGATACGCAGTATTTT
>NA|17|NA|TRBJ2-5|TRBV9
CASSAHARGEYQETQYF
TGTGCCAGCAGCGCCCACGCCCGGGGAGAGTACCAAGAGACCCAGTACTTC
>many|13|NA|TRBJ2-7|TRBV13
CASSLRNSYEQYF
TGTGCCAGCAGCTTACGTAATTCCTACGAGCAGTACTTC
>NA|15|TRBD1|TRBJ2-7|TRBV6-1
CASSRRTGSSYEQYF
TGTGCCAGCAGCCGACGGACAGGGTCCTCCTACGAGCAGTACTTC